This T cell receptor beta chain originates from a study of cytomegalovirus exposure and HLA in healthy donors. General study findings and limits: Another analysis was done later, and it associated around 16,000 TCR beta sequences with HLA alleles at 0.05 false discovery rate. TCR beta sequences reportedly predicted most subjects' HLA-A and HLA-B alleles accurately. Some highly shared sequence variants likely arose as a pipeline artifact. Later analysis suggested most CMV-associated TCR beta chains were HLA-restricted.

Remarks on this clone: The antigen remains unidentified.

The primer mix had 60 Vbeta and 13 Jbeta primers. Sequenced by immunoSEQ multiplex PCR; TCRdb stores in-frame clones only, minus some. In the table there are 60,000 to 70,000 clones, around 74% of which are singletons. This clonotype was obtained from a male donor in good health and CMV-seropositive. The specimen sequenced was PBMCs.

Here the CDR3 DNA reads TGCGCCAGCAGCGTACAACAGGGGAACGAGCAGTACTTC. Protein: CASSVQQGNEQYF. The chain recombines TRBV5-1 with TRBJ2-7, with TRBD1 matching over 7 bases. Germline CDR1 is SGHRS and CDR2 is YFSETQ. The CDR3 runs 13 residues. Trimming took 4 bases from V and 5 from J; bases not matched to a gene: 6.